The clone carrying this TCR beta chain was seen a handful of times. Its target is not known. PCR primers comprised 60 Vbeta and 13 Jbeta primers. Authors' processing steps: Roughly 76 million unique TCR beta chains, roughly 11 million of them shared, were counted by a later analysis. Using immunoSEQ multiplex PCR, the repertoire was profiled, and TCRdb retains in-frame clones only, with some absent. The V and J calls and clone size come from that table; D and trimming were worked out from the DNA. The table shows 75,000 to 100,000 clones, with around three quarters occurring only once. Germline V lookup: CDR1 MNHEY, CDR2 SVGAGI. This CDR3 has 13 amino acids. Trimming cost V 7 bases and J 4 bases, with 13 bases left between them. The sample is drawn from a study of cytomegalovirus exposure and HLA in healthy donors. Study-wide findings and caveats: Later analysis associated a missense DCLRE1C variant with TCR beta V- and J-gene trimming. In vitro, a few CMV-associated chains proved specific for CMV antigens. According to an earlier analysis, most TCR beta V segments yielded productive rearrangements about 90% or about 30% of the time.

The clonotype originates from a man aged 25 to 40 in good health and CMV-seronegative. Sequenced sample: PBMCs. This chain joins TRBV6-5 and TRBJ1-1, with unresolved D. In DNA, the CDR3 is TGTGCCAGCACTTCACTAGGTGGCACTGAAGCTTTCTTT. Translation gives CASTSLGGTEAFF.